This T cell receptor (beta chain) was found in a study of cytomegalovirus exposure and HLA in healthy donors. Across the whole study: As released early, the data held some 85 million unique TCRs from HLA-typed donors.

The germline V gene has CDR1 MNHEY and CDR2 SVGAGI. This CDR3 contains 15 residues. The trim removed 6 bases at V and 7 bases at J, leaving 10 bases unmatched. The PCR made use of 60 Vbeta and 13 Jbeta primers. The repertoire was sequenced with immunoSEQ multiplex PCR; TCRdb's copy has only in-frame clones and lacks some. The table includes 140,000 to 150,000 clones, 78% detected once. Sequences were obtained from PBMCs. This clonotype was obtained from a female donor in good health and CMV-seronegative. The J gene is TRBJ1-3, the V gene TRBV6-5; 9 bases are shared with TRBD1. This CDR3 reads CASRTDRGTRNTIYF. The CDR3 DNA reads as TGTGCCAGCAGAACCGACAGGGGGACGAGGAACACCATATATTTT.